This passage covers 3 T cell receptor beta chains from one sample sequenced in a study of OX40 agonist ivuxolimab in advanced cancers. Assay: immunoSEQ multiplex PCR; the TCRdb copy retains only in-frame clones and omits some. The profile shows some 65,000 clones, roughly 84% of them singletons. The sequencing used CD4+ or CD8+ T cells sorted from blood, collected in a trial of the OX40 agonist ivuxolimab. These receptors originate from an adult with an advanced solid tumor such as melanoma, head and neck, liver or kidney cancer.

The J gene is TRBJ2-7, the V gene TRBV19, with D maybe TRBD2 (5 bases). Germline V gene data show CDR1 as LNHDA and CDR2 as SQIVND (reference sequence). The CDR3 sequence is 15 residues long. V lost 2 bases, J lost 7 bases, and 18 bases lay in between. The CDR3 region has the DNA TGTGCCAGTAGTATAACGATTGGGAGTCTGGGGGAGCAGTACTTC. The encoded protein is CASSITIGSLGEQYF.

This clone was seen only once. The CDR3 nucleotides are TGCGCCAGCAGTCGCACGTTCCAGCTAAGCCAAGAGACCCAGTACTTC. It translates to CASSRTFQLSQETQYF. V gene TRBV5-1 combines with J gene TRBJ2-5; no firm D call. Germline loops: CDR1 SGHRS, CDR2 YFSETQ. The CDR3 totals 16 residues. V was cut by 5 bases and J by 1 base, with 18 bases left in between.

The chain is built from TRBV5-1 and TRBJ2-7; 11 nucleotides align to TRBD2. CDR3 length: 14 amino acids. The germline CDR1 and CDR2 sequences are SGHRS and YFSETQ. J lost 5 bases, V lost 4 bases, and 5 bases had no gene match. CDR3: CASSHSGGADEQYF. CDR3 DNA sequence: TGCGCCAGCAGCCATAGCGGGGGGGCGGACGAGCAGTACTTC.